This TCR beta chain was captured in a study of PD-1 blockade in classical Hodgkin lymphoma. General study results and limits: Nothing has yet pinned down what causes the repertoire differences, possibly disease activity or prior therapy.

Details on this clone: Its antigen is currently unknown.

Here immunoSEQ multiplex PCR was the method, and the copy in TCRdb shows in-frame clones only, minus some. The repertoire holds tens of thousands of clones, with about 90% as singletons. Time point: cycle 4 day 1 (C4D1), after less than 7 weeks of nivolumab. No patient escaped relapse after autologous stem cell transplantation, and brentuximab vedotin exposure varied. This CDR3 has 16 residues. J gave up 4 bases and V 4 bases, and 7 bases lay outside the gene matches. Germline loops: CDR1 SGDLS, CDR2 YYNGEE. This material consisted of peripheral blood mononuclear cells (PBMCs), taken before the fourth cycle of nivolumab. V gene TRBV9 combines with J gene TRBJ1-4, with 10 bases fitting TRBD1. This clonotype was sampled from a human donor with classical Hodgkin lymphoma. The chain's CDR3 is CASSTLGTGVNEKLFF. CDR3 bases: TGTGCCAGCAGCACCCTCGGGACAGGGGTTAATGAAAAACTGTTTTTT.